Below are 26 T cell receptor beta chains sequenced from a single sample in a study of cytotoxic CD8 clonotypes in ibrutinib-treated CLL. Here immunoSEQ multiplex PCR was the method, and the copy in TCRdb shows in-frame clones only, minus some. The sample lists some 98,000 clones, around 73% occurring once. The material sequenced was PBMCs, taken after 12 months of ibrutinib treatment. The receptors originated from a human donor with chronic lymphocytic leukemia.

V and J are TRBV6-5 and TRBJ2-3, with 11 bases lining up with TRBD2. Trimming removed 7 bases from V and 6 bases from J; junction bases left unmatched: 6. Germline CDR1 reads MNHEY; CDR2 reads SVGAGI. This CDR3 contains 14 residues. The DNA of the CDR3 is TGTGCCAGCAAAGGTAGCGGGGGGGCCGATACGCAGTATTTT. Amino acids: CASKGSGGADTQYF.

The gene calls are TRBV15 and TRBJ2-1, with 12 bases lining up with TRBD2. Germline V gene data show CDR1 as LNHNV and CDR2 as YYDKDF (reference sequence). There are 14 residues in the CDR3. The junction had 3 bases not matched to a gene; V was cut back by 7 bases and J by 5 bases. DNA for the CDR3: TGTGCCACCACAGGACTAGCGGGGAACAATGAGCAGTTCTTC. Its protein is CATTGLAGNNEQFF.

The CDR3 coding sequence is TGTGCCAGCAGCTTAGCGCCAGGCCGAAATTCACCCCTCCACTTT. This sequence encodes CASSLAPGRNSPLHF. This chain uses TRBV7-2 with TRBJ1-6; D gene unclear. V lost 0 bases, J lost 7 bases, and 10 bases lay in between. Germline V gene sequence: CDR1 SGHTA, CDR2 FQGNSA. The CDR3 contains 15 residues. Variable domain in full (rest from reference TRBV7-2 and TRBJ1-6): GAGVSQSPSNKVTEKGKDVELRCDPISGHTALYWYRQSLGQGLEFLIYFQGNSAPDKSGLPSDRFSAERTGGSVSTLTIQRTQQEDSAVYLCASSLAPGRNSPLHFGNGTRLTVT.

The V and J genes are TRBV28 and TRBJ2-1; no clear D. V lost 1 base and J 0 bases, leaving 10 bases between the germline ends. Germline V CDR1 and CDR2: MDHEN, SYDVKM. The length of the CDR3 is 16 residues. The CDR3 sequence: CASSLSLRSSYNEQFF. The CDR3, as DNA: TGTGCCAGCAGTTTATCCCTTAGAAGCTCCTACAATGAGCAGTTCTTC.

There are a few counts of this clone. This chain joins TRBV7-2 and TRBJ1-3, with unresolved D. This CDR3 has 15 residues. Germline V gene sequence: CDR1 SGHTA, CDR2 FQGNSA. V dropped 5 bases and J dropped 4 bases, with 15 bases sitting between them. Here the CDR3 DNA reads TGTGCCAGCAGCCTTCTCGGGGAAGGGGGAAACACCATATATTTT. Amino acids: CASSLLGEGGNTIYF.

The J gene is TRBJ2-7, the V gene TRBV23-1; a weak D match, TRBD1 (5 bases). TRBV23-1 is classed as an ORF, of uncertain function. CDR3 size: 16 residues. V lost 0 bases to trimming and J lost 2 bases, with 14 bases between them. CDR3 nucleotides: TGCGCCAGCAGTCAATCAATAGGACACCCGACCTACGAGCAGTACTTC. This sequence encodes CASSQSIGHPTYEQYF.

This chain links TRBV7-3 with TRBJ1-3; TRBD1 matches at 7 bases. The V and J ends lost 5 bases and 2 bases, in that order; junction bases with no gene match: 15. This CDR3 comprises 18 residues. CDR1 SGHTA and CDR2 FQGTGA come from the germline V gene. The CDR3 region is CASSPQPFSTGTGNTIYF. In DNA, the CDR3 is TGTGCCAGCAGCCCCCAACCTTTTTCGACAGGGACTGGAAACACCATATATTTT.

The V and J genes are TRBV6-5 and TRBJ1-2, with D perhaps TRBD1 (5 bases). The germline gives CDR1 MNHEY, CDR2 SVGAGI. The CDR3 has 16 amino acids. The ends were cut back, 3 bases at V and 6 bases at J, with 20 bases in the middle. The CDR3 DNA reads TGTGCCAGCAGTTATTATCGACGGGGACTAATGCATGGCTACACCTTC. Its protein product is CASSYYRRGLMHGYTF.

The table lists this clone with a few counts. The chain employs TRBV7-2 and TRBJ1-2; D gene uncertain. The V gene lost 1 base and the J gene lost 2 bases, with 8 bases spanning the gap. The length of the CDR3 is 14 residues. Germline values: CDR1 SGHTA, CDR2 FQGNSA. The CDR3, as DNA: TGTGCCAGCAGCTTAGAGCAGGCCAACTATGGCTACACCTTC. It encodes CASSLEQANYGYTF.

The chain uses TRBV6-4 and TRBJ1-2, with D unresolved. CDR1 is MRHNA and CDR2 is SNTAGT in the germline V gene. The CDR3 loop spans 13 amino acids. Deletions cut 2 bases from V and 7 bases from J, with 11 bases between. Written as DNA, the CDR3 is TGTGCCAGCAGTGACCAGGTGTCGGGTGGCTACACCTTC. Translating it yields CASSDQVSGGYTF.

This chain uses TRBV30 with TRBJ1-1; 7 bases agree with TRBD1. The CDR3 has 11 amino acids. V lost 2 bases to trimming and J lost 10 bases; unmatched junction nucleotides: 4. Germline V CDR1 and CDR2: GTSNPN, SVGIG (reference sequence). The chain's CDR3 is CAWSKGARAFF. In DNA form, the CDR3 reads TGTGCCTGGAGTAAGGGGGCGCGAGCTTTCTTT.

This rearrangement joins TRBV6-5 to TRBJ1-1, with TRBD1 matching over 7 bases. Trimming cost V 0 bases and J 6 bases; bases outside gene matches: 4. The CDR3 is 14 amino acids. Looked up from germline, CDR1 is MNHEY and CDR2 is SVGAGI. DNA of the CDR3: TGTGCCAGCAGTTACTCCACAGGGGCCCCTGAAGCTTTCTTT. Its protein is CASSYSTGAPEAFF.

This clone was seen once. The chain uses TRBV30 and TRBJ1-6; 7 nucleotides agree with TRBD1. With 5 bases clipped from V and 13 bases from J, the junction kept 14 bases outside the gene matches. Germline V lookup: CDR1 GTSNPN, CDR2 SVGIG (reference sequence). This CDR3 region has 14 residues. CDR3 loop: CAWRPDRAVSPLHF. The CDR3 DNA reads TGTGCCTGGCGACCTGACAGGGCAGTATCCCCCCTCCACTTT. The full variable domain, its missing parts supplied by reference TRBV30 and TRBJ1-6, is SQTIHQWPATLVQPVGSPLSLECTVEGTSNPNLYWYRQAAGRGLQLLFYSVGIGQISSEVPQNLSASRPQDRQFILSSKKLLLSDSGFYLCAWRPDRAVSPLHFGNGTRLTVT.

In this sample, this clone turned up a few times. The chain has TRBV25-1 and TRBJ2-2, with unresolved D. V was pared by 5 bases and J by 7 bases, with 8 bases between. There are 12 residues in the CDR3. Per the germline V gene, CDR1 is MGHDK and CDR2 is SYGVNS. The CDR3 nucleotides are TGTGCCAGCAGTCAACACGTCGGGGAGCTGTTTTTT. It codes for CASSQHVGELFF. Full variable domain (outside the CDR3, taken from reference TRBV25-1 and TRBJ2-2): EADIYQTPRYLVIGTGKKITLECSQTMGHDKMYWYQQDPGMELHLIHYSYGVNSTEKGDLSSESTVSRIRTEHFPLTLESARPSHTSQYLCASSQHVGELFFGEGSRLTVL.

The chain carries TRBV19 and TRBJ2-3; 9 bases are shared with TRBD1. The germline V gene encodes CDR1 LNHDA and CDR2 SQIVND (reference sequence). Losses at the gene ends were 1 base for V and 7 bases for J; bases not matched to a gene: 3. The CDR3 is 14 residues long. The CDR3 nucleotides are TGTGCCAGTAGTATAGGGGGACAGGGACATACGCAGTATTTT. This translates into CASSIGGQGHTQYF.

CDR3 coding DNA: TGTGCCAGCAGCAATTTAGCGCTGGGCAGCAGGTCAGCTTTCTTT. Its protein is CASSNLALGSRSAFF. The chain links TRBV5-6 to TRBJ1-1; D gene uncertain. V lost 4 bases and J lost 10, with 23 bases in between. The CDR3 has 15 residues. Germline values: CDR1 SGHDT, CDR2 YYEEEE. The whole variable domain, remainder taken from reference TRBV5-6 and TRBJ1-1, is DAGVTQSPTHLIKTRGQQVTLRCSPKSGHDTVSWYQQALGQGPQFIFQYYEEEERQRGNFPDRFSGHQFPNYSSELNVNALLLGDSALYLCASSNLALGSRSAFFGQGTRLTVV.

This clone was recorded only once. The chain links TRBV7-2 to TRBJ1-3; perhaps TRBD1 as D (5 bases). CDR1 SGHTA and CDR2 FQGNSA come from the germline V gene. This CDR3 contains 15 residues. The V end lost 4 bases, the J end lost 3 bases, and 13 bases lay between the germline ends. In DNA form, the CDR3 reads TGTGCCAGCAGCTGGAACGTGGGGGATGGAAACACCATATATTTT. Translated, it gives CASSWNVGDGNTIYF.

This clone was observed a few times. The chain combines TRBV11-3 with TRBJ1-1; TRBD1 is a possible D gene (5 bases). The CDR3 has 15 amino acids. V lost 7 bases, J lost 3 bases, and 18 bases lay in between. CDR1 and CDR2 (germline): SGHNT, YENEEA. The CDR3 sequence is CASTRHRAGDTEAFF. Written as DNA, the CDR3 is TGTGCCAGCACCAGACATAGGGCGGGGGACACTGAAGCTTTCTTT.

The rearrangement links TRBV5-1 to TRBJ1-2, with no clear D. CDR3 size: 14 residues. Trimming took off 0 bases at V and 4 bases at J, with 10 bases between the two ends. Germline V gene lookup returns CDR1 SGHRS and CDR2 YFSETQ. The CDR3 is CASSLAGSSYGYTF. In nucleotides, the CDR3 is TGCGCCAGCAGCTTGGCCGGGTCCAGCTATGGCTACACCTTC.

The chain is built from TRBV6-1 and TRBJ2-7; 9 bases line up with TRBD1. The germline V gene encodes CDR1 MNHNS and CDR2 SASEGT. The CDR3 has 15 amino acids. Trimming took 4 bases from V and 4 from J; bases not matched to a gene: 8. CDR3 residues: CASSARDRDAYEQYF. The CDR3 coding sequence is TGTGCCAGCAGTGCCCGGGACAGGGACGCTTACGAGCAGTACTTC.

The CDR3 DNA sequence: TGTGCCAGCAGGAACTATAATTCACCCCTCCACTTT. Translation: CASRNYNSPLHF. This chain joins TRBV28 and TRBJ1-6; D gene unclear. Trimming pared 6 bases from V and 3 bases from J, leaving 3 bases between. Germline V CDR1 and CDR2: MDHEN, SYDVKM. The length of the CDR3 is 12 residues.

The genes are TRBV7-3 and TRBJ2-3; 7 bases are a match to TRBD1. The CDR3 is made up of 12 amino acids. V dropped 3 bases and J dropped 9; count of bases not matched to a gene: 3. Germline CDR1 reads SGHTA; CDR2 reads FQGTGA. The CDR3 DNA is TGTGCCAGCAGCTTGGAGACAGGGACGCAGTATTTT. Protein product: CASSLETGTQYF.

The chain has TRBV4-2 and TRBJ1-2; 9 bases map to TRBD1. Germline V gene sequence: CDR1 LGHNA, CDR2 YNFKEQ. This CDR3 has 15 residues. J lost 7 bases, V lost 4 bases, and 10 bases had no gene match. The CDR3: CASSRHGPTGGGYTF. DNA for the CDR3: TGTGCCAGCAGCCGACACGGGCCGACAGGGGGTGGCTACACCTTC.

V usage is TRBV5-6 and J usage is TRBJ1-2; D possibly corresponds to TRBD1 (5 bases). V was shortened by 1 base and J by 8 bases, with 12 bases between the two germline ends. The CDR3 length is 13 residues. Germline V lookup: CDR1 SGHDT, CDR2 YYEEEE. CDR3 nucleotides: TGTGCCAGCAGCTTGCCCCAGGGCGGCGGCTACACCTTC. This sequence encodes CASSLPQGGGYTF.

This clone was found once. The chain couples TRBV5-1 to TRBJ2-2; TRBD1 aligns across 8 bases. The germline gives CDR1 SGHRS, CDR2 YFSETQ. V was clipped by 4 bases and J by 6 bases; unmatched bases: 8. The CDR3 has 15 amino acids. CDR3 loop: CASSRGQAVPGELFF. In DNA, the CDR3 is TGCGCCAGCAGCCGGGGACAGGCGGTGCCCGGGGAGCTGTTTTTT.

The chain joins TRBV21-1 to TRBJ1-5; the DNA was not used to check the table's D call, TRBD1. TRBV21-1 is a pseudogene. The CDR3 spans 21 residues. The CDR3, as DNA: TGTGCCAGCAGCAAATACCCCTCCCGGACAGGGCACCCTTATAGCAATCAGCCCCAGCATTTT. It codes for CASSKYPSRTGHPYSNQPQHF.